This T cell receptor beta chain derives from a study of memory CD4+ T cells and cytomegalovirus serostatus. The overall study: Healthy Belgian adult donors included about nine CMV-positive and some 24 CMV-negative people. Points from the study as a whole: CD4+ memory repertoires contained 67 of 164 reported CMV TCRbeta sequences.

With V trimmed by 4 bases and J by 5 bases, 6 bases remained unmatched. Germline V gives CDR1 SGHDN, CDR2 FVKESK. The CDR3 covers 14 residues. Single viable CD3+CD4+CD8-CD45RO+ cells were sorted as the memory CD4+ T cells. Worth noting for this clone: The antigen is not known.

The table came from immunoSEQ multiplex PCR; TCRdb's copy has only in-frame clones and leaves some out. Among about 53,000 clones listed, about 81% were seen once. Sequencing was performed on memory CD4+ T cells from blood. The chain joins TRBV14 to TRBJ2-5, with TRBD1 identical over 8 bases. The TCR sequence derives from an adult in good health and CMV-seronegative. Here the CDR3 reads CASSLGTGRETQYF. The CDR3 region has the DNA TGTGCCAGCAGCCTTGGGACAGGCAGGGAGACCCAGTACTTC. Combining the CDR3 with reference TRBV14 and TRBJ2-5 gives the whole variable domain EAGVTQFPSHSVIEKGQTVTLRCDPISGHDNLYWYRRVMGKEIKFLLHFVKESKQDESGMPNNRFLAERTGGTYSTLKVQPAELEDSGVYFCASSLGTGRETQYFGPGTRLLVL.